Shown below are 10 T cell receptor beta chains from a single sample sequenced in a study of OX40 agonist ivuxolimab in advanced cancers. Some clones are missing from TCRdb's copy, which holds only in-frame ones; the method was immunoSEQ multiplex PCR. The sample lists 30,000 to 45,000 clones, 74% occurring once. The sequencing used CD4+ or CD8+ T cells sorted from blood, collected in a trial of the OX40 agonist ivuxolimab. All receptors derive from an adult with an advanced solid tumor such as melanoma, head and neck, liver or kidney cancer.

V gene TRBV5-1 combines with J gene TRBJ2-2; D might be TRBD1 (6 bases). CDR1 is SGHRS, CDR2 YFSETQ, per germline. The CDR3 is 14 residues long. The germline V and J ends were trimmed by 4 bases and 1 base, with 8 bases remaining between them. CDR3 protein: CASSRDMNTGELFF. For the CDR3, the DNA is TGCGCCAGCAGCAGGGACATGAACACCGGGGAGCTGTTTTTT.

This clone was observed a handful of times. The chain couples TRBV9 to TRBJ1-1; TRBD1 matches at 7 bases. CDR1 is SGDLS and CDR2 is YYNGEE in the germline V gene. The V and J ends lost 4 bases and 1 base, in that order; junction bases with no gene match: 7. This CDR3 is built from 15 residues. As DNA, the CDR3 is TGTGCCAGCAGCACACGGACAGGCGGGAACACTGAAGCTTTCTTT. Translated, it gives CASSTRTGGNTEAFF.

As concerns this clone: Other DNA sequences in the same sample also yield this CDR3. V and J are TRBV6-6 and TRBJ1-1, with D possibly being TRBD1 (6 bases). Germline V gene data show CDR1 as MNHNY and CDR2 as SVGAGI (reference sequence). V was shortened by 6 bases and J by 2 bases, with 16 bases between the two germline ends. CDR3 length: 15 amino acids. The CDR3 is CASSSRQAYNTEAFF. CDR3 coding DNA: TGTGCCAGCAGCTCCCGACAGGCATATAACACTGAAGCTTTCTTT.

The rearrangement links TRBV7-9 to TRBJ2-7, with 8 nucleotides matching TRBD2. Germline V gives CDR1 SEHNR, CDR2 FQNEAQ (reference sequence). This CDR3 comprises 14 residues. With 3 bases clipped from V and 6 bases from J, the junction kept 7 bases outside the gene matches. The CDR3 bases are TGTGCCAGCAGCTTGAGCGCGGGGGGCCGCGAGCAGTACGTC. It yields the protein CASSLSAGGREQYV.

A few counts support this clone. The chain is built from TRBV5-8 and TRBJ1-1; D unclear. Germline V gene lookup returns CDR1 SGHTS and CDR2 YDEGEE. V was clipped by 2 bases and J by 4 bases, with 6 bases between them. This CDR3 spans 12 amino acids. The CDR3 bases are TGTGCCAGCAGCTTAGTGGTCACTGAAGCTTTCTTT. Translation gives CASSLVVTEAFF.

This chain links TRBV6-5 with TRBJ2-3; 11 bases agree with TRBD1. The germline V gene has CDR1 MNHEY and CDR2 SVGAGI. CDR3 size: 13 residues. With V trimmed by 8 bases and J by 6 bases, 4 bases remained unmatched. The CDR3, as DNA: TGTGCCAGCGGACAGGGGGCATCCGATACGCAGTATTTT. It yields the protein CASGQGASDTQYF.

Written as DNA, the CDR3 is TGTGCCAGCAGCTTATGGGGCGCTGACAATGAGCAGTTCTTC. Translation: CASSLWGADNEQFF. The rearrangement uses TRBV5-8 and TRBJ2-1; possible D gene TRBD1, 5 bases. The germline CDR1 and CDR2 sequences are SGHTS and YDEGEE. V lost 2 bases to trimming and J lost 5 bases, with 11 bases between them. The CDR3 extends over 14 amino acids.

The J gene is TRBJ2-3, the V gene TRBV25-1; D unresolved. V dropped 4 bases and J dropped 7 bases, with 6 bases sitting between them. Germline V CDR1 and CDR2: MGHDK, SYGVNS. The CDR3 is made up of 11 amino acids. CDR3 region: CASSVSNTQYF. The DNA of the CDR3 is TGTGCCAGCAGTGTATCAAATACGCAGTATTTT. The full variable domain, in which reference TRBV25-1 and TRBJ2-3 provide the parts outside the CDR3, is EADIYQTPRYLVIGTGKKITLECSQTMGHDKMYWYQQDPGMELHLIHYSYGVNSTEKGDLSSESTVSRIRTEHFPLTLESARPSHTSQYLCASSVSNTQYFGPGTRLTVL.

This chain uses TRBV9 with TRBJ2-6; 8 bases match TRBD1. The germline V gene encodes CDR1 SGDLS and CDR2 YYNGEE. The CDR3 totals 18 residues. With V trimmed by 0 bases and J by 0 bases, 5 bases remained unmatched. The CDR3 protein is CASSVGGRGPSGANVLTF. The DNA for the CDR3 is TGTGCCAGCAGCGTAGGTGGCAGGGGGCCCTCTGGGGCCAACGTCCTGACTTTC.

V is TRBV18 and J is TRBJ1-2; D gene ambiguous. The CDR3 extends over 11 amino acids. Germline V gene data show CDR1 as KGHSH and CDR2 as LQKENI. The V and J ends lost 2 bases and 2 bases respectively, with 0 bases between them. The CDR3 DNA reads TGTGCCAGCTCACCAAACTATGGCTACACCTTC. Protein product: CASSPNYGYTF.